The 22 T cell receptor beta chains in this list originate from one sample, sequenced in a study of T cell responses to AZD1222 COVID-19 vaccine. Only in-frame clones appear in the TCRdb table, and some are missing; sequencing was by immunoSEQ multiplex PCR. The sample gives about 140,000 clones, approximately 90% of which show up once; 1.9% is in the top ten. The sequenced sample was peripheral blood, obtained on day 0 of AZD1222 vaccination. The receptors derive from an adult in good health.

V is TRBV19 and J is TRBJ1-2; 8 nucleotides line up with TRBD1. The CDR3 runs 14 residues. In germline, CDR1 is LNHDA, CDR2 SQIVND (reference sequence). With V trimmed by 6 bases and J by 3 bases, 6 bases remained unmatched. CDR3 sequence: CASREQGQDYGYTF. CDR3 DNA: TGTGCCAGTAGAGAACAGGGACAGGACTATGGCTACACCTTC.

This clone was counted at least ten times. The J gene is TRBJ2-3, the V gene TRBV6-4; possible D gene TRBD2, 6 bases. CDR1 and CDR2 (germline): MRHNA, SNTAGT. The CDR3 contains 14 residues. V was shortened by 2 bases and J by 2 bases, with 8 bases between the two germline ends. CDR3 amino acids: CASSDGRHTDTQYF. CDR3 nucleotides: TGTGCCAGCAGTGACGGGAGGCACACAGATACGCAGTATTTT.

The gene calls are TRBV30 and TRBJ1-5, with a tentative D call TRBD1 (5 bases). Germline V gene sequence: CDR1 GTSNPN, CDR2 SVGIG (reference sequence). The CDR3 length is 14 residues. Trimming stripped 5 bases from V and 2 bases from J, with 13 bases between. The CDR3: CAWGTWDGNQPQHF. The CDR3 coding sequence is TGTGCCTGGGGGACTTGGGATGGCAATCAGCCCCAGCATTTT.

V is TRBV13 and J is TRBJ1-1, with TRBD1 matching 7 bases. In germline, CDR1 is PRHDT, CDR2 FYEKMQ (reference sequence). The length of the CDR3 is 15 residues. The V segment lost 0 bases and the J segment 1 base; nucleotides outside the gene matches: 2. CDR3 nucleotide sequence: TGTGCCAGCAGCTTAGGGGGACAGACGAACACTGAAGCTTTCTTT. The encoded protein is CASSLGGQTNTEAFF.

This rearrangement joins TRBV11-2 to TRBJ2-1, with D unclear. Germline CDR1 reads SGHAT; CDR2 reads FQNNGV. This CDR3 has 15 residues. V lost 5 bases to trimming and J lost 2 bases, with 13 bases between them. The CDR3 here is CASSKEANTYNEQFF. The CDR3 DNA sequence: TGTGCCAGCAGCAAAGAGGCTAACACCTACAATGAGCAGTTCTTC.

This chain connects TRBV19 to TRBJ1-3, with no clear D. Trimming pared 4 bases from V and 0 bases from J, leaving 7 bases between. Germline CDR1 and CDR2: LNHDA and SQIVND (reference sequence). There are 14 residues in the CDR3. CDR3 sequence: CASSTINSGNTIYF. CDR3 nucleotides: TGTGCCAGTAGTACGATAAACTCTGGAAACACCATATATTTT. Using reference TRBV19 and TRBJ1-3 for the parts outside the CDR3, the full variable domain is DGGITQSPKYLFRKEGQNVTLSCEQNLNHDAMYWYRQDPGQGLRLIYYSQIVNDFQKGDIAEGYSVSREKKESFPLTVTSAQKNPTAFYLCASSTINSGNTIYFGEGSWLTVV.

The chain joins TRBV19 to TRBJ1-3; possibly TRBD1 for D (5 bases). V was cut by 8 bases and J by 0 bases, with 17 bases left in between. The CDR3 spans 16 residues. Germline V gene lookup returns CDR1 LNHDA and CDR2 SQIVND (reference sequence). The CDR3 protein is CASGGGGDPSGNTIYF. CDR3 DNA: TGTGCCAGTGGAGGCGGAGGGGATCCCTCTGGAAACACCATATATTTT.

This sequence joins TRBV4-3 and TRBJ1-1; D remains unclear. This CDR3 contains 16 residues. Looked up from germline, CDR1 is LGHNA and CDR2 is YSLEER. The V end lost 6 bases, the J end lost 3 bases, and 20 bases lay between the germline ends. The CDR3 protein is CASRFQLTGRYTEAFF. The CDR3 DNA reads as TGCGCCAGCAGATTTCAGTTAACCGGGAGGTACACTGAAGCTTTCTTT.

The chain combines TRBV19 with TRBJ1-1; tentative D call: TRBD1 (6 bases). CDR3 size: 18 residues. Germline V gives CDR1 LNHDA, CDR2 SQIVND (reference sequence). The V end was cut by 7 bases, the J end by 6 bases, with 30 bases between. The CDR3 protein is CASTPLIRDKELNAEAFF. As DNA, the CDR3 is TGTGCCAGTACCCCTCTAATCCGGGACAAGGAACTTAACGCTGAAGCTTTCTTT.

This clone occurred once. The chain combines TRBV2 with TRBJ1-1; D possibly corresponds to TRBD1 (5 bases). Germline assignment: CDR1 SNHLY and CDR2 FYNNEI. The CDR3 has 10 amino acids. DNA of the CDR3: TGTGTGAGACGGGGACCTGAAGCTTTCTTT. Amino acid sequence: CVRRGPEAFF.

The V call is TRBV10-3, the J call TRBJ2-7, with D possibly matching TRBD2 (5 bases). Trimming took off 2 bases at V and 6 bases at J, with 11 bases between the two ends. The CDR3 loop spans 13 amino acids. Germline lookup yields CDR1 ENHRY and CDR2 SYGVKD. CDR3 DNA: TGTGCCATCAGTGAGGGGGAGAGACTCGAGCAGTACTTC. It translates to CAISEGERLEQYF.

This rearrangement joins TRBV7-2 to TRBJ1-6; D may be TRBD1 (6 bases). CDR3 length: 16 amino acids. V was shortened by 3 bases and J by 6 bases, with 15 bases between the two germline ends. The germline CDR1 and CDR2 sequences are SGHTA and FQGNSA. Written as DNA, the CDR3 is TGTGCCAGCAGCTTTGGACCGGACAGTGCTAATTCACCCCTCCACTTT. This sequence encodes CASSFGPDSANSPLHF.

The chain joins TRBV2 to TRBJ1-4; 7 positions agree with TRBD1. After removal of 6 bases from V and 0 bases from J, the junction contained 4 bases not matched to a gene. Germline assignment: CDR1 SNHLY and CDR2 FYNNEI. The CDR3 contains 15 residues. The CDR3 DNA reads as TGTGCCAGCAGGGAAACAGGGGCAACTAATGAAAAACTGTTTTTT. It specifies CASRETGATNEKLFF.

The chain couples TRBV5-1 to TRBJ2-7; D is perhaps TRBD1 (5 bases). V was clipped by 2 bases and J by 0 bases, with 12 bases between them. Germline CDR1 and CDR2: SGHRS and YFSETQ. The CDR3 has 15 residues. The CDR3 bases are TGCGCCAGCAGCTTTTTTGGGGCCGGCTCCTACGAGCAGTACTTC. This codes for CASSFFGAGSYEQYF.

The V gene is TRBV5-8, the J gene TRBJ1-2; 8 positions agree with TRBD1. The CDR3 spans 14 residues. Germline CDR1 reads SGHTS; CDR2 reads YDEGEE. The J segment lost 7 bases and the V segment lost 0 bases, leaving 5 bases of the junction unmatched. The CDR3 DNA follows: TGTGCCAGCAGCTTGGGACAGGGGTCGGGTGGCTACACCTTC. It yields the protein CASSLGQGSGGYTF.

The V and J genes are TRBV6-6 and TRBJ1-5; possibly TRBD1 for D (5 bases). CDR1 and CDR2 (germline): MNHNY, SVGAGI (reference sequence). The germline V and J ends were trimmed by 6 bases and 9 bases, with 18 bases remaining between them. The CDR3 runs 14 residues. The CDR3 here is CASSDGGNGRPQHF. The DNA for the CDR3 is TGTGCCAGCAGCGACGGGGGTAATGGGCGGCCCCAGCATTTT.

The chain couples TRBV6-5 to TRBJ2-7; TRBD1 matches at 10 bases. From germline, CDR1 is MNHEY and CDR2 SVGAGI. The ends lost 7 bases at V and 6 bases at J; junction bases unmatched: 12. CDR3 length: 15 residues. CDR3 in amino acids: CASNKRQGALPEQYF. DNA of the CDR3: TGTGCCAGCAATAAGAGACAGGGGGCGCTTCCCGAGCAGTACTTC.

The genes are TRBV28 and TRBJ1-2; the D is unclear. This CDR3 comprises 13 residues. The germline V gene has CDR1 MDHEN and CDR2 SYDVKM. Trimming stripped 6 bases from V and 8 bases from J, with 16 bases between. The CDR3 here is CASSQLSRRGYTF. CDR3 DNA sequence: TGTGCCAGCAGCCAGCTATCGCGGCGGGGCTACACCTTC.

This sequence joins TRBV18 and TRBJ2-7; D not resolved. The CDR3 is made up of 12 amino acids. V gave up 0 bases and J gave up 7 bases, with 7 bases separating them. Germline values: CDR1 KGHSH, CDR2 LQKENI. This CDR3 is CASSPPTEEQYF. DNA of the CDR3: TGTGCCAGCTCACCACCCACAGAGGAGCAGTACTTC.

The DNA of the CDR3 is TGTGCCAGTAGGGACTCGTTAAACTATGGCTACACCTTC. This gives the protein CASRDSLNYGYTF. The chain couples TRBV19 to TRBJ1-2; unclear D gene. Trimming took 6 bases from V and 2 from J, leaving 10 bases between them. Germline CDR1 reads LNHDA; CDR2 reads SQIVND (reference sequence). The CDR3 length is 13 residues. Full variable domain (missing parts from reference TRBV19 and TRBJ1-2): DGGITQSPKYLFRKEGQNVTLSCEQNLNHDAMYWYRQDPGQGLRLIYYSQIVNDFQKGDIAEGYSVSREKKESFPLTVTSAQKNPTAFYLCASRDSLNYGYTFGSGTRLTVV.

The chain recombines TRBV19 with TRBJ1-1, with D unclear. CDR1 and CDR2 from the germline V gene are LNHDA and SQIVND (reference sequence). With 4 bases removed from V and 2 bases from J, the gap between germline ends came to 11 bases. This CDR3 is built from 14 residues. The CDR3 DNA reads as TGTGCCAGTAGTAGAGGACGGTACAACACTGAAGCTTTCTTT. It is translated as CASSRGRYNTEAFF.

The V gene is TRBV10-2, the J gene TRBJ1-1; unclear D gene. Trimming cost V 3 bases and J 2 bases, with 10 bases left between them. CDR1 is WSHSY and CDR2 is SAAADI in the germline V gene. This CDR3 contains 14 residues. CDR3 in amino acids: CASSEVTKNTEAFF. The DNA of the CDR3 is TGCGCCAGCAGTGAAGTCACGAAAAACACTGAAGCTTTCTTT.